This entry lists 10 T cell receptor beta chains sequenced from one sample in a study of T-cell memory formation after mild COVID-19. Each CDR3 protein gets one entry after TCRdb re-called the 5' RACE reads with MiXCR. The sample carries some 48,000 distinct CDR3 sequences, 25% to 30% recorded once. The material sequenced was PBMCs or a T cell subset sorted from them (not recorded which). The receptor set was obtained from a man aged 18 to 29 who had mild COVID-19 (a few samples of this study predate the infection). Cell type and time point are not known.

The chain uses TRBV6-6 and TRBJ1-5, with 10 nucleotides matching TRBD1. The CDR3 runs 19 residues. Germline assignment: CDR1 MNHNY and CDR2 SVGAGI (reference sequence). J was trimmed by 4 bases and V by 3 bases; bases with no gene match: 15. The chain's CDR3 is CASSYSGDRGFPLNQPQHF. CDR3 nucleotides: TGTGCCAGCAGTTATAGCGGGGACAGGGGATTTCCCTTGAATCAGCCCCAGCATTTT.

The CDR3 DNA reads as TGTGCCAGCAGCTTATTTGAGACAAAGGAGCAGTACTTC. It specifies CASSLFETKEQYF. V is TRBV13 and J is TRBJ2-7; unclear D gene. The V and J ends lost 2 bases and 7 bases respectively, with 12 bases between them. This CDR3 has 13 residues. Germline loops: CDR1 PRHDT, CDR2 FYEKMQ (reference sequence).

The table lists this clonotype with a few counts. This sequence joins TRBV6-2 or TRBV6-3 and TRBJ2-5; 11 bases fit TRBD2. Germline V gene sequence: CDR1 MNHEY, CDR2 SVGEGT. This CDR3 is 16 amino acids long. V trimming: 10 bases; J trimming: 4 bases; junction bases outside the gene matches: 14. The CDR3 is CATDSGGALSRETQYF. DNA for the CDR3: TGTGCCACAGATAGCGGGGGGGCCTTGTCGCGAGAGACCCAGTACTTC.

The CDR3: CAPRMAQFSYEQYF. The CDR3 bases are TGTGCCCCCCGCATGGCGCAATTCAGCTACGAGCAGTACTTC. The chain uses TRBV24-1 and TRBJ2-7; D is uncertain. V was pared by 12 bases and J by 3 bases, with 20 bases between. This CDR3 has 14 amino acids. Germline V gives CDR1 KGHDR, CDR2 SFDVKD.

The V and J genes are TRBV14 and TRBJ2-3, with D hard to call. V shed 4 bases and J shed 6 bases, with 14 bases lying between them. This CDR3 contains 14 residues. Germline assignment: CDR1 SGHDN and CDR2 FVKESK. The CDR3 is CASSRPGGTDTQYF. For the CDR3, the DNA is TGTGCCAGCAGCCGTCCCGGTGGTACCGATACGCAGTATTTT.

The CDR3 bases are TGTGCCAGCAGTTACCGGACAGACTCCTACGAGCAGTACTTC. This encodes CASSYRTDSYEQYF. The V gene is TRBV6-5, the J gene TRBJ2-7; D is possibly TRBD1 (6 bases). Germline V gives CDR1 MNHEY, CDR2 SVGAGI. This CDR3 has 14 amino acids. Between the trimmed V and J ends, which lost 2 bases and 0 bases, there was a span of 8 bases.

The chain carries TRBV6-6 and TRBJ1-5; D uncertain. The CDR3 consists of 15 residues. The V and J ends lost 0 bases and 7 bases respectively, with 13 bases between them. Germline loops: CDR1 MNHNY, CDR2 SVGAGI (reference sequence). The CDR3 spells CASSYSGVEGQPQHF. The CDR3 DNA reads TGTGCCAGCAGTTACTCCGGGGTAGAAGGGCAGCCCCAGCATTTT.

This clonotype has more than one count but fewer than ten. This chain uses TRBV2 with TRBJ1-1, with a tentative D call TRBD1 (5 bases). Germline lookup yields CDR1 SNHLY and CDR2 FYNNEI. V was pared by 9 bases and J by 7 bases, with 21 bases between. The CDR3 sequence is 14 residues long. CDR3 sequence: CARRNRGEDGEAFF. The CDR3 nucleotides are TGTGCCAGAAGGAACCGGGGGGAGGATGGTGAAGCTTTCTTT.

The chain couples TRBV10-1 to TRBJ1-4; D remains ambiguous. The CDR3 runs to 13 residues. Deletions cut 9 bases from V and 0 bases from J, with 8 bases between. CDR1 and CDR2 (germline): WNHNN, SYGVQD (reference sequence). The CDR3 sequence is CASWMTTNEKLFF. The DNA of the CDR3 is TGCGCCAGTTGGATGACAACTAATGAAAAACTGTTTTTT.

Only a few counts were recorded for this clonotype. This chain links TRBV9 with TRBJ2-1; 11 nucleotides match TRBD2. Germline CDR1 is SGDLS and CDR2 is YYNGEE. The CDR3 is 15 amino acids. The trim removed 4 bases at V and 9 bases at J, leaving 9 bases unmatched. The CDR3 DNA reads TGTGCCAGCAGCCCCTACGTAGCGGGGGGGGGTGAGCAGTTCTTC. It is translated as CASSPYVAGGGEQFF. Complete variable domain (other parts from reference TRBV9 and TRBJ2-1): DSGVTQTPKHLITATGQRVTLRCSPRSGDLSVYWYQQSLDQGLQFLIQYYNGEERAKGNILERFSAQQFPDLHSELNLSSLELGDSALYFCASSPYVAGGGEQFFGPGTRLTVL.